A selection of T cell receptor beta chains follows, all from one sample in a study of T cell responses to AZD1222 COVID-19 vaccine. The protocol was immunoSEQ multiplex PCR, while the TCRdb copy is restricted to in-frame clones and leaves out a portion. Of roughly 140,000 clones in the sample, more than 75% were seen once. The specimen was peripheral blood, collected on day 0 of MenACWY control vaccination. These receptors all come from an adult in good health. CDR3s include the opening cysteine and the closing phenylalanine or tryptophan.

v_gene: TRBV5-1; CDR3aa: CASSPGQGALDGYTF
v_gene: TRBV6-5; CDR3aa: CASSSTGGLGDTQYF
v_gene: TRBV5-1; CDR3aa: CASSERQDLYNSPLHF
v_gene: TRBV10-1; CDR3aa: CARERQGKIDTGELFF
v_gene: TRBV19; CDR3aa: CASSIIQGGVEAFF
v_gene: TRBV5-1; CDR3aa: CASSLQGAGDGYTF
v_gene: TRBV7-2; CDR3aa: CASSLTGTGNTEAFF
v_gene: TRBV6-1; CDR3aa: CASSERQGSTGELFF
v_gene: TRBV7-8; CDR3aa: CASSISFTRFRTYEQYF
v_gene: TRBV5-4; CDR3aa: CASSLLAGEETQYF
v_gene: TRBV3-1/TRBV3-2; CDR3aa: CASSPGRASETQYF
v_gene: TRBV7-3; CDR3aa: CASSTGTANSGQFF
v_gene: TRBV5-1; CDR3aa: CASSLRTGETGELFF
v_gene: TRBV9; CDR3aa: CASSVGGGRYEQYF
v_gene: TRBV7-8; CDR3aa: CASSPGPQETQYF
v_gene: TRBV7-9; CDR3aa: CASSLATRGAAYNEQFF
v_gene: TRBV6-5; CDR3aa: CASRSWDSPLHF
v_gene: TRBV6-1; CDR3aa: CASSESRSRRDTQYF
v_gene: TRBV6-5; CDR3aa: CASRRPGHPNTEAFF
v_gene: TRBV19; CDR3aa: CASSISQMNTEAFF
v_gene: TRBV3-1/TRBV3-2; CDR3aa: CASSPYSGGETDTQYF
v_gene: TRBV20-1; CDR3aa: CRPGLGAFF
v_gene: TRBV3-1/TRBV3-2; CDR3aa: CASSQAGSPWGNEQFF